Following are 19 T cell receptor beta chains from one sample sequenced in a study of blood T cell repertoires in COVID-19. TCRdb keeps only in-frame clones here, not all; method: immunoSEQ multiplex PCR. Among around 460,000 clones listed, about 90% were seen once. Sequenced input: peripheral blood. The receptors were gathered from a young man with COVID-19, enrolled during active disease.

This chain joins TRBV6-6 and TRBJ2-7, with a weak D call TRBD2 (6 bases). CDR1 is MNHNY and CDR2 is SVGAGI in the germline V gene (reference sequence). Trimming shortened V by 2 bases and J by 3 bases, and 11 bases separated the two germline ends. The CDR3 covers 14 residues. CDR3 loop: CASSYGSGLYEQYF. CDR3 sequence (DNA): TGTGCCAGCAGTTACGGGAGCGGGCTCTACGAGCAGTACTTC.

The rearrangement uses TRBV4-2 and TRBJ1-5; possibly TRBD1 for D (6 bases). CDR1 LGHNA and CDR2 YNFKEQ come from the germline V gene. There are 15 residues in the CDR3. V lost 2 bases, J lost 3 bases, and 11 bases lay in between. CDR3 region: CASSQKGDTNQPQHF. CDR3 in DNA: TGTGCCAGCAGCCAAAAGGGGGACACCAATCAGCCCCAGCATTTT.

The chain links TRBV27 to TRBJ2-7; 8 positions match TRBD2. CDR1 and CDR2 (germline): MNHEY, SMNVEV (reference sequence). The ends lost 4 bases at V and 7 bases at J; junction bases unmatched: 18. The CDR3 consists of 17 residues. CDR3 in DNA: TGTGCCAGCAGTTCCACCCCTACCGGGAGGGCCTTCGAGGAGCAGTACTTC. Amino acids: CASSSTPTGRAFEEQYF.

This rearrangement joins TRBV28 to TRBJ1-1, with D maybe TRBD1 (6 bases). From germline, CDR1 is MDHEN and CDR2 SYDVKM. The CDR3 sequence is 14 residues long. Trimming took 8 bases from V and 4 from J, leaving 17 bases between them. The CDR3 sequence is CASGSPRGGTEAFF. The CDR3 bases are TGTGCCAGCGGGAGCCCCAGGGGCGGCACTGAAGCTTTCTTT.

The CDR3 bases are TGCGCCAGCAGCACCCGGGACTTCACAGATACGCAGTATTTT. This sequence encodes CASSTRDFTDTQYF. The rearrangement joins TRBV5-1 to TRBJ2-3; maybe TRBD2 (6 bases). This CDR3 has 14 amino acids. Germline loops: CDR1 SGHRS, CDR2 YFSETQ. V dropped 4 bases and J dropped 2 bases, with 11 bases sitting between them. Complete variable domain (other parts from reference TRBV5-1 and TRBJ2-3): KAGVTQTPRYLIKTRGQQVTLSCSPISGHRSVSWYQQTPGQGLQFLFEYFSETQRNKGNFPGRFSGRQFSNSRSEMNVSTLELGDSALYLCASSTRDFTDTQYFGPGTRLTVL.

The J gene is TRBJ2-3, the V gene TRBV5-1; possibly TRBD1 for D (5 bases). V lost 4 bases and J 0 bases, leaving 18 bases between the germline ends. Germline CDR1 is SGHRS and CDR2 is YFSETQ. The CDR3 has 17 amino acids. CDR3 sequence reads: CASSLLTVGLSTDTQYF. The CDR3 nucleotides read TGCGCCAGCAGCCTCCTGACAGTGGGGCTTAGCACAGATACGCAGTATTTT.

CDR3 coding DNA: TGCGCCAGCCTGGATAAGGTTTTAGCGGACAACAATGAGCAGTTCTTC. This gives the protein CASLDKVLADNNEQFF. The gene calls are TRBV5-1 and TRBJ2-1; TRBD2 might be the D (6 bases). The CDR3 loop spans 16 amino acids. From germline, CDR1 is SGHRS and CDR2 YFSETQ. Trimming took off 7 bases at V and 5 bases at J, with 22 bases between the two ends.

This chain links TRBV7-6 with TRBJ2-7, with TRBD2 matching over 7 bases. With V trimmed by 5 bases and J by 0 bases, 10 bases remained unmatched. Germline loops: CDR1 SGHVS, CDR2 FNYEAQ. This CDR3 comprises 16 residues. The CDR3 region is CASSTEPGGLSYEQYF. CDR3 nucleotides: TGTGCCAGCAGCACGGAACCGGGAGGCCTCTCCTACGAGCAGTACTTC. Variable domain in full (rest from reference TRBV7-6 and TRBJ2-7): GAGVSQSPRYKVTKRGQDVALRCDPISGHVSLYWYRQALGQGPEFLTYFNYEAQQDKSGLPNDRFSAERPEGSISTLTIQRTEQRDSAMYRCASSTEPGGLSYEQYFGPGTRLTVT.

The chain links TRBV18 to TRBJ2-5, with D possibly matching TRBD1 (5 bases). The CDR3 is 16 residues long. Germline CDR1 and CDR2: KGHSH and LQKENI. V gave up 3 bases and J gave up 1 base, with 15 bases separating them. CDR3 amino acids: CASSPPQAPSQETQYF. In DNA, the CDR3 is TGTGCCAGCTCACCCCCACAGGCGCCATCCCAAGAGACCCAGTACTTC.

The V call is TRBV10-3, the J call TRBJ1-5; D remains unclear. CDR3 length equals 13 residues. Trimming cost V 6 bases and J 4 bases, with 10 bases left between them. Germline assignment: CDR1 ENHRY and CDR2 SYGVKD. CDR3 in amino acids: CAIRGDGNQPQHF. The CDR3 DNA follows: TGTGCCATCAGGGGCGACGGAAATCAGCCCCAGCATTTT.

The rearrangement uses TRBV2 and TRBJ2-7, with D maybe TRBD1 (6 bases). Between the trimmed V and J ends, which lost 8 bases and 3 bases, there was a span of 8 bases. This CDR3 comprises 11 residues. Germline V gene data show CDR1 as SNHLY and CDR2 as FYNNEI. The CDR3 loop reads CASRTVYEQYF. CDR3 coding DNA: TGTGCCAGCCGGACAGTCTACGAGCAGTACTTC.

V usage is TRBV5-6 and J usage is TRBJ2-7; D ambiguous. Germline V gene sequence: CDR1 SGHDT, CDR2 YYEEEE. The CDR3 is made up of 14 amino acids. V was pared by 3 bases and J by 3 bases, with 13 bases between. The CDR3 DNA sequence: TGTGCCAGCAGCTCTGGTAATCAGGACTACGAGCAGTACTTC. This gives the protein CASSSGNQDYEQYF.

This chain connects TRBV11-2 to TRBJ2-3; the match to TRBD2 covers 10 bases. CDR1 SGHAT and CDR2 FQNNGV come from the germline V gene. With 1 base clipped from V and 0 bases from J, the junction kept 7 bases outside the gene matches. CDR3 length equals 18 residues. For the CDR3, the DNA is TGTGCCAGCAGCTTAGGGGGCCCAGCGGGAGGGAGCACAGATACGCAGTATTTT. As protein: CASSLGGPAGGSTDTQYF.

This chain links TRBV5-1 with TRBJ2-3, with 8 positions matching TRBD2. V lost 5 bases, J lost 3 bases, and 11 bases stayed unmatched. CDR3 length: 16 residues. Germline V CDR1 and CDR2: SGHRS, YFSETQ. This chain's CDR3 is CASSPSGGGTTDTQYF. As DNA, the CDR3 is TGCGCCAGCAGTCCTTCCGGCGGGGGGACTACAGATACGCAGTATTTT.

The chain employs TRBV5-4 and TRBJ2-1, with 10 nucleotides matching TRBD2. The length of the CDR3 is 17 residues. With 3 bases clipped from V and 3 bases from J, the junction kept 9 bases outside the gene matches. The germline V gene encodes CDR1 SGHNT and CDR2 YYREEE (reference sequence). The DNA for the CDR3 is TGTGCCAGCAGCTGGGCCGGACTAGCGGCAAGCTACAATGAGCAGTTCTTC. It yields the protein CASSWAGLAASYNEQFF.

The rearrangement uses TRBV6-5 and TRBJ2-5, with 8 bases lining up with TRBD1. V was clipped by 5 bases and J by 5 bases; unmatched bases: 7. This CDR3 region has 14 residues. In germline, CDR1 is MNHEY, CDR2 SVGAGI. This chain's CDR3 is CASSSRQGSETQYF. The DNA for the CDR3 is TGTGCCAGCAGTAGCCGACAGGGGAGCGAGACCCAGTACTTC.

The chain carries TRBV18 and TRBJ1-3, with 9 bases that match TRBD1. Unmatched junction bases numbered 4, after V lost 4 bases and J lost 6 bases. CDR1 and CDR2 (germline): KGHSH, LQKENI. The CDR3 length is 14 residues. This chain's CDR3 is CASSQTGGANTIYF. CDR3 DNA sequence: TGTGCCAGCTCACAAACAGGGGGCGCAAACACCATATATTTT.

The V call is TRBV10-1, the J call TRBJ2-2, with TRBD2 identical over 7 bases. V gave up 2 bases and J gave up 4 bases; unmatched junction bases: 7. Germline loops: CDR1 WNHNN, CDR2 SYGVQD (reference sequence). CDR3 size: 16 residues. CDR3 bases: TGCGCCAGCAGTGAGCGGAGACTAGCCTTCACCGGGGAGCTGTTTTTT. Protein sequence: CASSERRLAFTGELFF.

V gene TRBV29-1 combines with J gene TRBJ2-1; possible D gene TRBD1, 5 bases. V shed 5 bases and J shed 2 bases, with 16 bases lying between them. This CDR3 contains 15 residues. Germline lookup yields CDR1 SQVTM and CDR2 ANQGSEA. The chain's CDR3 is CSVRTGAGTYNEQFF. In nucleotides, the CDR3 is TGCAGCGTTCGCACAGGTGCCGGCACCTACAATGAGCAGTTCTTC.